This T cell receptor (beta chain) is from a study of PD-L1 blockade in urothelial cancer. Across the whole study: Patients had undergone 0 to 3 prior chemotherapy regimens.

Each PCR reaction had synthetic TCR analog templates spiked into it. Only in-frame clones appear in the TCRdb table, and some are missing; sequencing was by immunoSEQ multiplex PCR. The sample records about 72,000 clones, more than 75% being singletons. The time point: pretreatment peripheral blood. The number of samples from each patient was between 1 and 8, taken pretreatment and on-treatment. Trimming shortened V by 4 bases and J by 5 bases, and 9 bases separated the two germline ends. Germline loops: CDR1 ENHRY, CDR2 SYGVKD. The CDR3 spans 12 residues. As to this clone: Its antigen remains unknown.

Overall study results and limits: Durable-benefit patients showed greater tumor-associated blood clone expansion at 3 weeks.

The chain carries TRBV10-3 and TRBJ2-7; tentatively, D is TRBD1 (5 bases). Sequencing was performed on PBMCs, taken around atezolizumab (anti-PD-L1) treatment. This TCR derives from a man between 60 and 70 years old with urothelial cancer. The CDR3 spells CAISATADEQYF. The CDR3 DNA reads as TGTGCCATCAGTGCGACAGCTGACGAGCAGTACTTC.